Shown below are 4 T cell receptor beta chains from a single sample sequenced in a study of monozygotic twins with inflammatory bowel disease (dated by TCRdb to between 2018 and 2021). The library was prepared using 5' RACE. TCRdb lists the instrument as Illumina HiSeq 2500. Reads reprocessed by TCRdb are summarized as one entry per CDR3 protein sequence, and DNA is absent. This sample's records show 150,000 or so distinct CDR3 sequences. The biggest ten clones account for 1% to 1.5% of the sample. The specimen was blood. The receptors stem from a human donor with ulcerative colitis or Crohn's disease, or a healthy co-twin of an affected twin (not recorded which).

The chain couples TRBV3-1 to TRBJ1-1. This CDR3 is 13 amino acids long. CDR1 is LGHDT and CDR2 is YNNKEL in the germline V gene (reference sequence). The CDR3 sequence is CASSLRRNTEAFF.

The chain carries TRBV25-1 and TRBJ2-5. The V gene's germline CDR1 is MGHDK and CDR2 SYGVNS. CDR3 length equals 14 residues. CDR3 sequence reads: CASSEWGGTGTQYF.

J is TRBJ1-5 and V is TRBV9; TCRdb names TRBD1, which stays unverified in the absence of DNA. The CDR3 length is 13 residues. Germline loops: CDR1 SGDLS, CDR2 YYNGEE. CDR3 sequence: CASSVEGAQPQHF.

The chain uses TRBV6-1 and TRBJ2-2; lacking DNA, the TRBD2 call made by TCRdb goes unchecked. This CDR3 is built from 16 residues. The germline V gene has CDR1 MNHNS and CDR2 SASEGT. CDR3 amino acids: CASSGRGGLGTGELFF.